Described below is a single T cell receptor (beta chain) sequence and its context. In this CDR3 the conserved last residue, phenylalanine or tryptophan, is missing, so a read error is likely. The data originate from a study of cytomegalovirus exposure and HLA in healthy donors. Study information: HLA-typed donors were the source of some 80 million unique TCRs, which an early data release held.

V dropped 2 bases and J dropped 3 bases, with 14 bases sitting between them. This CDR3 is 16 amino acids long. Germline CDR1 is KGHSH and CDR2 is LQKENI. PCR primers comprised 60 Vbeta and 13 Jbeta primers. TCRdb's table, derived via immunoSEQ multiplex PCR, lists solely in-frame clones and lacks some. The sample holds around 130,000 clones, around 71% seen once. Sequenced: PBMCs. This clonotype originated in a woman aged 60 to 75 in good health and CMV-seropositive. The J gene is TRBJ1-5, the V gene TRBV18, with D possibly being TRBD1 (5 bases). CDR3 coding DNA: TGTGCCAGCTCACCATCGGGCCCGGGGGTCAATCAGCCCCAGCATTCT. This sequence encodes CASSPSGPGVNQPQHS.